One sample yielded the 2 T cell receptor beta chains listed below, sequenced in a study of response to subunit inactivated influenza vaccine. Each CDR3 protein is one row after TCRdb ran MiXCR on the RT-PCR reads. The data hold fewer than 800,000 distinct CDR3 sequences, with 15% to 18% observed a single time. Source: PBMCs from blood, taken roughly 13 days after vaccination. Receptors were obtained from a man in his forties or fifties who received an inactivated influenza vaccine.

This clonotype occurred a few times. V is TRBV3-1 and J is TRBJ1-5; perhaps TRBD1 as D (5 bases). CDR1 is LGHDT and CDR2 is YNNKEL in the germline V gene (reference sequence). The V end lost 0 bases, the J end lost 6 bases, and 9 bases lay between the germline ends. The CDR3 is made up of 14 amino acids. The CDR3 sequence: CASSQDWGGQPQHF. The CDR3 DNA reads TGTGCCAGCAGCCAAGATTGGGGGGGTCAGCCCCAGCATTTT.

This clonotype was counted between two and nine times. This chain joins TRBV20-1 and TRBJ1-2, with unresolved D. Germline loops: CDR1 DFQATT, CDR2 SNEGSKA (reference sequence). Trimming removed 0 bases at V and 5 bases at J, with 10 bases between. The CDR3 totals 13 residues. This CDR3 is CSAREGGSYGYTF. The CDR3 bases are TGCAGTGCTAGAGAAGGAGGGAGTTATGGCTACACCTTC.